These 23 T cell receptor beta chains share one sample of origin, sequenced in a study of T-cell reconstitution after alpha-beta-depleted transplantation in children. This sample's TCRbeta library carried unique molecular identifier barcodes. TCRdb re-derived calls from the PCR reads in MiXCR, one entry per CDR3 protein. The sample shows a few hundred thousand distinct CDR3 sequences, 20% to 30% of them seen only once. The sample here was PBMCs, taken before TCRalphabeta/CD19-depleted stem cell transplant. These TCRs come from a boy in the first two years of life with Wiskott-Aldrich syndrome, due to receive a stem cell transplant.

This clonotype has more than one count but fewer than ten. The chain carries TRBV5-1 and TRBJ2-3, with D possibly being TRBD1 (7 bases). The CDR3 extends over 14 amino acids. In germline, CDR1 is SGHRS, CDR2 YFSETQ. With 2 bases removed from V and 5 bases from J, the gap between germline ends came to 12 bases. CDR3 region: CASSLWQGGDTQYF. CDR3 DNA sequence: TGCGCCAGCAGCTTATGGCAGGGGGGAGATACGCAGTATTTT. The full variable domain, with the rest looked up from reference TRBV5-1 and TRBJ2-3, is KAGVTQTPRYLIKTRGQQVTLSCSPISGHRSVSWYQQTPGQGLQFLFEYFSETQRNKGNFPGRFSGRQFSNSRSEMNVSTLELGDSALYLCASSLWQGGDTQYFGPGTRLTVL.

There are a few counts of this clonotype. CDR3 residues: CSARDRQSYEQYF. In DNA, the CDR3 is TGCAGCGCCCGGGACAGGCAATCCTACGAGCAGTACTTC. This sequence joins TRBV29-1 and TRBJ2-7, with 8 positions matching TRBD1. Germline V gene sequence: CDR1 SQVTM, CDR2 ANQGSEA. CDR3 length: 13 residues. The junction had 6 bases not matched to a gene; V was cut back by 7 bases and J by 1 base.

The V call is TRBV28, the J call TRBJ2-4, with D unclear. Germline CDR1 MDHEN, CDR2 SYDVKM. The CDR3 spans 11 residues. Deletions cut 4 bases from V and 7 bases from J, with 5 bases between. CDR3 coding DNA: TGTGCCAGCAGTTCCCTGAACATTCAGTACTTC. It specifies CASSSLNIQYF.

J is TRBJ2-3 and V is TRBV5-1; 8 bases fit TRBD2. This CDR3 contains 16 residues. Germline assignment: CDR1 SGHRS and CDR2 YFSETQ. The V gene end was trimmed by 4 bases and the J gene end by 1 base; junction bases not matched to a gene: 8. The CDR3 DNA reads as TGCGCCAGCAGCCGGGCTCTGCGGGAGGGCACAGATACGCAGTATTTT. Its translation: CASSRALREGTDTQYF.

The chain carries TRBV7-9 and TRBJ2-1; 7 bases agree with TRBD2. This CDR3 spans 16 amino acids. V dropped 2 bases and J dropped 1; count of bases not matched to a gene: 5. Germline CDR1 reads SEHNR; CDR2 reads FQNEAQ (reference sequence). Written as DNA, the CDR3 is TGTGCCAGCAGCTTACGGGCTAGCGGATCCTACAATGAGCAGTTCTTC. Its protein is CASSLRASGSYNEQFF.

V is TRBV20-1 and J is TRBJ2-5; D not resolved. The germline gives CDR1 DFQATT, CDR2 SNEGSKA (reference sequence). This CDR3 region has 15 residues. Trimming shortened V by 0 bases and J by 4 bases, and 15 bases separated the two germline ends. The CDR3 spells CSAREGGFPRETQYF. CDR3 coding DNA: TGCAGTGCTAGAGAAGGCGGCTTTCCGCGAGAGACCCAGTACTTC.

This clonotype was detected a few times. The V gene is TRBV28, the J gene TRBJ1-3; TRBD1 matches 7 bases. This CDR3 is 14 amino acids long. The V gene end was trimmed by 4 bases and the J gene end by 4 bases; junction bases not matched to a gene: 4. The germline V gene has CDR1 MDHEN and CDR2 SYDVKM. CDR3 bases: TGTGCCAGCAGTTCAGGGGGTCTCGGAAACACCATATATTTT. Translating gives CASSSGGLGNTIYF.

The chain links TRBV21-1 to TRBJ2-5; the table's D call TRBD2 went unverified against the DNA. TRBV21-1 is listed as a pseudogene. This CDR3 is built from 15 residues. CDR3 residues: CASKPRSVGNETQYF. CDR3 nucleotide sequence: TGTGCCAGCAAGCCTCGTAGCGTGGGTAATGAGACCCAGTACTTC.

This rearrangement joins TRBV5-1 to TRBJ2-7; TRBD2 agrees at 10 bases. The germline V gene encodes CDR1 SGHRS and CDR2 YFSETQ. The CDR3 is made up of 15 amino acids. J was trimmed by 4 bases and V by 4 bases; bases with no gene match: 8. CDR3 residues: CASSRLAGDGYEQYF. CDR3 DNA sequence: TGCGCCAGCAGCCGCCTAGCGGGAGACGGGTACGAGCAGTACTTC.

This clonotype was counted only a few times. V is TRBV9 and J is TRBJ2-5; either TRBD1 or TRBD2 may fit D (7 bases each). The CDR3 sequence is 16 residues long. Germline values: CDR1 SGDLS, CDR2 YYNGEE. Trimming left V 3 bases short and J 2 bases short, with 17 bases between. CDR3 bases: TGTGCCAGCAGCGCTCTGGGGGGGACAGCACAAGAGACCCAGTACTTC. Residues: CASSALGGTAQETQYF.

This sequence joins TRBV20-1 and TRBJ1-6; D is possibly TRBD1 (5 bases). Trimming took 3 bases from V and 9 from J, leaving 15 bases between them. From germline, CDR1 is DFQATT and CDR2 SNEGSKA (reference sequence). This CDR3 comprises 14 residues. The CDR3 sequence is CSASPKGLGSPLHF. The CDR3 bases are TGCAGTGCTAGCCCCAAGGGACTAGGTTCACCCCTCCACTTT.

The rearrangement uses TRBV6-1 and TRBJ2-5; D may correspond to TRBD1 or TRBD2 (6 bases each). V lost 4 bases and J lost 3, with 15 bases in between. CDR3 length: 15 residues. Germline CDR1 is MNHNS and CDR2 is SASEGT. CDR3 DNA sequence: TGTGCCAGCAGTGGGCTCAGGGGCGGGAAAGAGACCCAGTACTTC. This sequence encodes CASSGLRGGKETQYF.

This clonotype was seen more than once but under ten times. V gene TRBV7-2 combines with J gene TRBJ2-5, with no clear D. The V end lost 0 bases, the J end lost 2 bases, and 7 bases lay between the germline ends. Germline-derived CDR1 and CDR2 are SGHTA and FQGNSA. The CDR3 loop spans 14 amino acids. The CDR3 loop is CASSLAYVQETQYF. As DNA, the CDR3 is TGTGCCAGCAGCTTAGCGTACGTGCAAGAGACCCAGTACTTC.

J is TRBJ2-5 and V is TRBV4-1; D might be TRBD1 (5 bases). The germline CDR1 and CDR2 sequences are MGHRA and YSYEKL. V lost 8 bases to trimming and J lost 2 bases, with 12 bases between them. The CDR3 is 13 residues long. CDR3 sequence (DNA): TGCGCCAGCCCTCTACAGGTTCAAGAGACCCAGTACTTC. Translating it yields CASPLQVQETQYF.

The rearrangement joins TRBV5-1 to TRBJ2-7, with 8 bases aligning to TRBD2. The germline gives CDR1 SGHRS, CDR2 YFSETQ. V dropped 5 bases and J dropped 2; count of bases not matched to a gene: 6. The CDR3 has 14 amino acids. The CDR3: CASSSGTRTYEQYF. In DNA, the CDR3 is TGCGCCAGCAGTTCCGGGACTAGGACCTACGAGCAGTACTTC.

CDR3 DNA sequence: TGCGCCAGCAGCTTGTCAGGGGGGTACGAGACCCAGTACTTC. Translating it yields CASSLSGGYETQYF. This chain links TRBV5-1 with TRBJ2-5, with D perhaps matching TRBD1 (7 bases). The V end was cut by 1 base, the J end by 5 bases, with 12 bases between. Germline V gives CDR1 SGHRS, CDR2 YFSETQ. CDR3 length: 14 amino acids.

The CDR3 nucleotides read TGCGCCAGCAGCAGGGGAGGACCCTCTGGGGCCAACGTCCTGACTTTC. Its protein is CASSRGGPSGANVLTF. The chain employs TRBV5-1 and TRBJ2-6; TRBD2 might be the D (6 bases). The CDR3 is 16 amino acids. V was clipped by 4 bases and J by 0 bases, with 11 bases between them. The germline gives CDR1 SGHRS, CDR2 YFSETQ.

This clonotype was picked up a small number of times. The chain links TRBV5-6 to TRBJ2-1; D may match TRBD1 or TRBD2 (5 bases each). The CDR3 contains 12 residues. Germline assignment: CDR1 SGHDT and CDR2 YYEEEE. The V and J ends lost 2 bases and 13 bases respectively, with 13 bases between them. In nucleotides, the CDR3 is TGTGCCAGCAGCTTAGCCTCGGGACCCCAGTTCTTC. This encodes CASSLASGPQFF.

V usage is TRBV27 and J usage is TRBJ2-4, with 8 nucleotides matching TRBD1. The CDR3 is 15 amino acids. CDR1 and CDR2 (germline): MNHEY, SMNVEV (reference sequence). The junction had 12 bases not matched to a gene; V was cut back by 4 bases and J by 10 bases. The CDR3: CASSSGQGSTRIQYF. In DNA, the CDR3 is TGTGCCAGCAGTTCAGGACAGGGTTCAACTAGGATTCAGTACTTC.

The chain joins TRBV10-3 to TRBJ1-1, with D possibly matching TRBD1 (5 bases). Germline V gene lookup returns CDR1 ENHRY and CDR2 SYGVKD. Trimming removed 2 bases from V and 4 bases from J, with 11 bases in between. The CDR3 spans 14 residues. CDR3 amino acids: CAISEGALGTEAFF. CDR3 coding DNA: TGTGCCATCAGTGAGGGGGCGCTTGGCACTGAAGCTTTCTTT.

The rearrangement uses TRBV5-6 and TRBJ2-5, with D unresolved. CDR3 length: 14 amino acids. V lost 0 bases to trimming and J lost 5 bases, with 11 bases between them. Per the germline V gene, CDR1 is SGHDT and CDR2 is YYEEEE. Written as DNA, the CDR3 is TGTGCCAGCAGCTTGGTACGACTGGGGGAGACCCAGTACTTC. Translation: CASSLVRLGETQYF.

This chain joins TRBV28 and TRBJ2-3, with D hard to call. V was trimmed by 6 bases and J by 1 base, leaving 14 bases between them. This CDR3 is built from 15 residues. Germline values: CDR1 MDHEN, CDR2 SYDVKM. The CDR3: CASRFSGTGTDTQYF. CDR3 bases: TGTGCCAGCAGGTTTAGTGGAACCGGCACAGATACGCAGTATTTT.

The sample holds a few counts of this clonotype. The V gene is TRBV5-5, the J gene TRBJ2-7; weak D call: TRBD2 (6 bases). Germline CDR1 SGHKS, CDR2 YYEKEE (reference sequence). The length of the CDR3 is 16 residues. Between the trimmed V and J ends, which lost 1 base and 4 bases, there was a span of 18 bases. CDR3 in DNA: TGTGCCAGCAGCTTGTCGGTTTGGGGGAGGAGTTACGAGCAGTACTTC. This sequence encodes CASSLSVWGRSYEQYF.